This T cell receptor (beta chain) was found in a study of cytomegalovirus exposure and HLA in healthy donors. Study-wide findings and caveats: Sequencing probably produced one cluster of sequence variants that were highly shared.

Germline CDR1 and CDR2: SGHNT and YYREEE (reference sequence). Trimming cost V 0 bases and J 7 bases; bases outside gene matches: 9. This CDR3 comprises 15 residues. The primer mix had 60 Vbeta and 13 Jbeta primers. Only in-frame clones appear in the TCRdb table, and some are missing; sequencing was by immunoSEQ multiplex PCR. The data contain approximately 150,000 clones, roughly three quarters of them singletons. Note on this clone: Its antigen is still unknown.

Sequencing was carried out using PBMCs. This clonotype originated in a man aged 18 to 30 in good health and CMV-seropositive. The chain is built from TRBV5-4 and TRBJ1-1; TRBD1 agrees at 7 bases. The CDR3 protein is CASSLAETGKIEAFF. For the CDR3, the DNA is TGTGCCAGCAGCTTGGCGGAGACAGGGAAAATTGAAGCTTTCTTT.